Below, 2 T cell receptor beta chains from the same sample are listed, as sequenced in a study of blood T cell repertoires in COVID-19. Assay: immunoSEQ multiplex PCR; the TCRdb copy retains only in-frame clones and omits some. The data contain 200,000 to 300,000 clones, 83% of them singletons. The sample consisted of peripheral blood. The receptors here all came from a human donor in a cohort sampled during active COVID-19.

The V call is TRBV18, the J call TRBJ1-1; tentatively, D is TRBD1 (6 bases). This CDR3 has 15 amino acids. Germline CDR1 and CDR2: KGHSH and LQKENI. Trimming removed 3 bases at V and 1 base at J, with 12 bases between. The chain's CDR3 is CASSPAGGGNTEAFF. DNA for the CDR3: TGTGCCAGCTCACCCGCGGGGGGCGGGAACACTGAAGCTTTCTTT.

The chain carries TRBV18 and TRBJ2-5, with D perhaps matching TRBD1 (6 bases). CDR1 is KGHSH, CDR2 LQKENI, per germline. Trimming took off 5 bases at V and 2 bases at J, with 15 bases between the two ends. The CDR3 has 15 amino acids. The CDR3 sequence: CASSTRGVGQETQYF. The CDR3 DNA reads TGTGCCAGCTCAACCAGGGGTGTGGGACAAGAGACCCAGTACTTC. Variable domain in full (rest from reference TRBV18 and TRBJ2-5): NAGVMQNPRHLVRRRGQEARLRCSPMKGHSHVYWYRQLPEEGLKFMVYLQKENIIDESGMPKERFSAEFPKEGPSILRIQQVVRGDSAAYFCASSTRGVGQETQYFGPGTRLLVL.